Listed below are T cell receptor beta chains from one sample, sequenced in a study of cytomegalovirus exposure and HLA in healthy donors. Sequencing was performed with immunoSEQ multiplex PCR; in TCRdb, only in-frame clones are kept and a portion is missing. Seen here are approximately 200,000 clones, about three quarters observed once, and the top ten hold roughly a sixth. Material for sequencing was PBMCs. The receptors derive from a man between 40 and 49 years old in good health and CMV-seronegative. Each CDR3 is given with its conserved first and last residue. Each record gives: D gene, V gene, clone size, J gene, CDR3 DNA, CDR3 protein. A D gene is named only where the DNA matches it firmly. Clone size is not always given. Where it is, it says once, few, many or a class for expanded clones.

.,TRBV11-2,.,TRBJ2-4,TGTGCCAGCAGACATTTGACAGAAAACATTCAGTACTTC,CASRHLTENIQYF
.,TRBV7-9,once,TRBJ1-1,TGTGCCAGCAGCCCCACAGGAGACACTGAAGCTTTCTTT,CASSPTGDTEAFF
.,TRBV2,.,TRBJ2-7,TGTGCCAGCAGTGAACAGGGAAGATCCTCCTACGAGCAGTACTTC,CASSEQGRSSYEQYF
TRBD2,TRBV19,.,TRBJ2-3,TGTGCCAGTAGTCCCCGAGGCGGGAGGGGGACAGATACGCAGTATTTT,CASSPRGGRGTDTQYF
.,TRBV28,.,TRBJ2-2,TGTGCCAGCAGTTCGCGGAAGAAGAACACCGGGGAGCTGTTTTTT,CASSSRKKNTGELFF
TRBD1,TRBV29-1,.,TRBJ2-7,TGCAGCGCCTCTTTGGACAGGGGCCCCTACGAGCAGTACTTC,CSASLDRGPYEQYF
TRBD2,TRBV7-2,.,TRBJ2-1,TGTGCCAGCAGCTTTAGCGGGGGGGCCTACAATGAGCAGTTCTTC,CASSFSGGAYNEQFF
TRBD2,TRBV27,once,TRBJ2-1,TGTGCCAGCAGTTCGGGGCTTAGCGGGGGGATGGAAGAGCAGTTCTTC,CASSSGLSGGMEEQFF
.,TRBV19,.,TRBJ1-4,TGTGCCAGTAGTTGGGCCGCAGCTAATGAAAAACTGTTTTTT,CASSWAAANEKLFF
TRBD1,TRBV28,once,TRBJ2-5,TGTGCCAGCAGTTGGACAGGTGCTAAGACCCAGTACTTC,CASSWTGAKTQYF
.,TRBV19,.,TRBJ1-5,TGTGCCAGTAGTATGCGGCAGTCCAATCAGCCCCAGCATTTT,CASSMRQSNQPQHF
.,TRBV19,.,TRBJ1-3,TGTGCCAGTAGCCTCGACAAAAGCTCTGGAAACACCATATATTTT,CASSLDKSSGNTIYF
.,TRBV29-1,.,TRBJ1-3,TGCAGCGTGGGGGGGCAAAGCTCTGGAAACACCATATATTTT,CSVGGQSSGNTIYF
.,TRBV7-8,.,TRBJ2-5,TGTGCCAGCAGCACCCCGAGACGGGGTTCTCAAGAGACCCAGTACTTC,CASSTPRRGSQETQYF
TRBD2,TRBV5-5,.,TRBJ2-3,TGTGCCAGCAGCAACCTAGCGGGAAGATTCACAGATACGCAGTATTTT,CASSNLAGRFTDTQYF
TRBD2,TRBV27,.,TRBJ2-7,TGTGCCTCATCCCGGGGGGTATGGGAAGAGCAGTACTTC,CASSRGVWEEQYF
.,TRBV30,.,TRBJ1-5,TGTGCCTGGAGTGTAGGGGATGGTCAGCCCCAGCATTTT,CAWSVGDGQPQHF
.,TRBV9,.,TRBJ2-7,TGTGCCAGCAGCGTAGGAGCACACTACGAGCAGTACTTC,CASSVGAHYEQYF
TRBD2,TRBV7-8,.,TRBJ2-3,TGTGCCAGCAGTTCCCCCAGCGGGGGGGCTATGCCCACAGATACGCAGTATTTT,CASSSPSGGAMPTDTQYF
TRBD2,TRBV5-1,few,TRBJ2-2,TGCGCCAGCAGCCCCCAGGGACTAGCAGGAAACACCGGGGAGCTGTTTTTT,CASSPQGLAGNTGELFF
.,TRBV28,.,TRBJ1-2,TGTGCCAGCAGAAGTAGTTATGGCTACACCTTC,CASRSSYGYTF